Presented here are 7 T cell receptor beta chains from one specimen sequenced in a study of T cells after yellow fever vaccination. Using its own MiXCR run on the 5' RACE reads, TCRdb lists one record per CDR3 protein. The sample consists of fewer than 350,000 distinct CDR3 sequences, around 4.5% of them appearing once. Sequenced here: PBMCs, sampled 15 days after the yellow fever booster vaccination. These receptors all come from a young man who received the YFV17D yellow fever vaccine.

This rearrangement joins TRBV20-1 to TRBJ2-3; 9 bases agree with TRBD2. There are 15 residues in the CDR3. Looked up from germline, CDR1 is DFQATT and CDR2 is SNEGSKA (reference sequence). The V segment lost 5 bases and the J segment 6 bases; nucleotides outside the gene matches: 12. The chain's CDR3 is CSAPRAGGPWDTQYF. CDR3 coding DNA: TGCAGTGCTCCGCGGGCGGGGGGGCCATGGGATACGCAGTATTTT.

V usage is TRBV9 and J usage is TRBJ1-1, with D maybe TRBD1 (6 bases). The germline gives CDR1 SGDLS, CDR2 YYNGEE. The V and J ends lost 2 bases and 3 bases respectively, with 14 bases between them. This CDR3 has 15 residues. The CDR3 coding sequence is TGTGCCAGCAGCGTTCGGGACATTGCTTACACTGAAGCTTTCTTT. It is translated as CASSVRDIAYTEAFF. Looking up the rest from reference TRBV9 and TRBJ1-1 gives the full variable domain: DSGVTQTPKHLITATGQRVTLRCSPRSGDLSVYWYQQSLDQGLQFLIQYYNGEERAKGNILERFSAQQFPDLHSELNLSSLELGDSALYFCASSVRDIAYTEAFFGQGTRLTVV.

The chain employs TRBV10-3 and TRBJ2-1; 7 bases align to TRBD1. Germline assignment: CDR1 ENHRY and CDR2 SYGVKD. The CDR3 has 15 residues. V lost 5 bases to trimming and J lost 7 bases; unmatched junction nucleotides: 11. The DNA for the CDR3 is TGTGCCATCAGTTCGACAGGGCCGATGGCGAATGAGCAGTTCTTC. This gives the protein CAISSTGPMANEQFF.

This clonotype was picked up many times. The V gene is TRBV27, the J gene TRBJ2-7, with D possibly being TRBD1 or TRBD2 (6 bases each). The CDR3 consists of 12 residues. V lost 4 bases and J 11 bases, leaving 15 bases between the germline ends. Germline V gives CDR1 MNHEY, CDR2 SMNVEV (reference sequence). The CDR3 sequence: CASSSLGGREYF. In nucleotides, the CDR3 is TGTGCCAGCAGTTCCCTTGGGGGGCGCGAGTACTTC.

In this sample, this clonotype turned up many times. This rearrangement joins TRBV24-1 to TRBJ2-3; TRBD2 agrees at 8 bases. With V trimmed by 10 bases and J by 4 bases, 12 bases remained unmatched. The germline gives CDR1 KGHDR, CDR2 SFDVKD. The CDR3 totals 15 residues. The DNA for the CDR3 is TGTGCCACTTCACCGAGAGCGGGGGCTGCAGATACGCAGTATTTT. Translation gives CATSPRAGAADTQYF.

This clonotype was detected many times. This chain links TRBV10-1 with TRBJ2-5; D perhaps matches TRBD1 (5 bases). V shed 4 bases and J shed 5 bases, with 14 bases lying between them. Germline CDR1 is WNHNN and CDR2 is SYGVQD (reference sequence). The CDR3 is made up of 14 amino acids. The CDR3 spells CASSGTTSGETQYF. Here the CDR3 DNA reads TGCGCCAGCAGTGGGACAACGTCCGGTGAGACCCAGTACTTC.

The rearrangement uses TRBV20-1 and TRBJ2-5; perhaps D is TRBD1 or TRBD2 (5 bases each). Between the trimmed V and J ends, which lost 4 bases and 7 bases, there was a span of 22 bases. This CDR3 region has 15 residues. Germline V lookup: CDR1 DFQATT, CDR2 SNEGSKA (reference sequence). Here the CDR3 reads CSATEIGTFGRTQYF. Written as DNA, the CDR3 is TGCAGTGCTACAGAAATCGGGACCTTCGGCCGGACCCAGTACTTC.